This TCR beta chain was sequenced in a study of OX40 agonist ivuxolimab in advanced cancers. Overall study findings and caveats: CD8+ T cells showed, on average, more clonal expansion than CD4+ cells.

Trimming removed 3 bases from V and 2 bases from J, with 9 bases in between. The CDR3 runs to 14 residues. Germline CDR1 reads LNHDA; CDR2 reads SQIVND (reference sequence). Comment on this clone: Antigen specificity is unknown.

TCRdb's copy holds only in-frame clones and misses some; the assay was immunoSEQ multiplex PCR. The profile shows around 50,000 clones, approximately 92% of them singletons. The V call is TRBV19, the J call TRBJ2-3, with D perhaps given as TRBD1 or TRBD2 (5 bases each). The input for sequencing was CD4+ or CD8+ T cells sorted from blood, taken in a trial of the OX40 agonist ivuxolimab. The origin of this receptor is an adult with an advanced solid tumor such as melanoma, head and neck, liver or kidney cancer. The DNA for the CDR3 is TGTGCCAGTAGTATCGGGACGCACACAGATACGCAGTATTTT. It codes for CASSIGTHTDTQYF.